This T cell receptor beta chain emerged from a study of T-cell memory formation after mild COVID-19. Study-level information: TCR clusters were mostly confined to one donor each.

The study's findings and limits: Later expanders leaned CD4+, whereas clones that contracted between day 15 and 85 were balanced CD4/CD8. Shrinking CD4+ clones were chiefly CM and EM; CD8+ ones were chiefly EMRA.

Germline values: CDR1 SGHAT, CDR2 FQNNGV. The length of the CDR3 is 16 residues. Unmatched junction bases numbered 11, after V lost 3 bases and J lost 4 bases. A word on this clonotype: The antigen remains unidentified.

Employing constant-segment primers, 5'RACE generated TCR alpha and TCR beta cDNA libraries bearing sample barcodes and UMIs. In TCRdb, the 5' RACE reads were re-called with MiXCR into one record per CDR3 protein. This repertoire shows 450,000 to 700,000 distinct CDR3 sequences, roughly 17% found once; its top ten account for approximately 12%. This sequence originates from an adult woman who had mild COVID-19 (a few samples of this study predate the infection). Cell type and time point are not known. This chain connects TRBV11-2 to TRBJ2-7; 8 bases align to TRBD2. The sample comprised PBMCs or a T cell subset sorted from them (not recorded which). CDR3 in amino acids: CASSLVTSGPLYEQYF. CDR3 DNA: TGTGCCAGCAGCTTGGTAACTAGCGGTCCCCTTTACGAGCAGTACTTC.